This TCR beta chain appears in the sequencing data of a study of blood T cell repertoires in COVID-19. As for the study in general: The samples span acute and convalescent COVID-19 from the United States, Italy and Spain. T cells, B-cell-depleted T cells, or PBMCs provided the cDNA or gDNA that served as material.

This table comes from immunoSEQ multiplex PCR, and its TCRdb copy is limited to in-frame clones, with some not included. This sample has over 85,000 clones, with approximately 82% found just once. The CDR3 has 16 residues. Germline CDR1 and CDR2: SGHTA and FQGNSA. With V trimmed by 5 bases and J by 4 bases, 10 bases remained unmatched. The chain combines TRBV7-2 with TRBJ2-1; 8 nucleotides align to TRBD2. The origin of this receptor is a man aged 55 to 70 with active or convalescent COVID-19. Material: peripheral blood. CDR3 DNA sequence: TGTGCCAGCAGCGCGGGGGCTAGCGGGTTTTACAATGAGCAGTTCTTC. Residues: CASSAGASGFYNEQFF. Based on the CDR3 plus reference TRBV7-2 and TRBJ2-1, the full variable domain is GAGVSQSPSNKVTEKGKDVELRCDPISGHTALYWYRQSLGQGLEFLIYFQGNSAPDKSGLPSDRFSAERTGGSVSTLTIQRTQQEDSAVYLCASSAGASGFYNEQFFGPGTRLTVL.